A selection of T cell receptor beta chains follows, all from one sample in a study of identical twins. TCRdb passed the 5' RACE reads through MiXCR, listing each CDR3 protein once. The sample lists around 250,000 distinct CDR3 sequences; over 9.5% were seen once. The same sample was also used in a study of yellow fever vaccine responses in identical twins.

The specimen was memory (CD45RO+) T cells sorted from blood. These receptors were taken from a woman aged 18 to 35 in good health. CDR3s leave out the opening cysteine and the closing phenylalanine or tryptophan. Fields, in order: J gene, clone size, V gene, CDR3 protein. Clone sizes are given selectively: once, few, many, or a class where the clone is expanded.

>TRBJ1-5|.|TRBV6-5
ASSYGSNQPQH
>TRBJ2-1|.|TRBV4-3
ASSQDLAGAYNEQF
>TRBJ1-5|many|TRBV3-1
ASSLRGSNQPQH
>TRBJ2-1|many|TRBV20-1
SATISGLYNEQF
>TRBJ2-1|.|TRBV12-3/TRBV12-4
ASSLFSAQVNEQF
>TRBJ2-3|.|TRBV18
ASSPLPGPRGDTQY
>TRBJ2-1|few|TRBV11-2
ASSLVRVGNEQF
>TRBJ1-3|many|TRBV11-2
ASSLERSGNTIY
>TRBJ2-3|many|TRBV7-9
ASSLGQVTQY
>TRBJ2-1|.|TRBV9
ASSALQDRGYNEQF
>TRBJ2-3|few|TRBV24-1
ATSLGTGGITDTQY
>TRBJ2-1|few|TRBV6-1
ASSERRTGLYNEQF
>TRBJ2-5|.|TRBV6-1
ASSNYGQETQY
>TRBJ2-7|.|TRBV4-3
ASSQDLGRTYEQY
>TRBJ1-6|.|TRBV2
ASTQGIAPLH
>TRBJ2-5|many|TRBV5-4
ASGTSGLFGETQY